One and the same sample provided the 13 T cell receptor beta chains below, sequenced in a study of T-cell memory formation after mild COVID-19. TCRdb ran MiXCR on the 5' RACE reads and lists one entry per CDR3 protein. The sample lists 140,000 or so distinct CDR3 sequences; 6% to 7% were seen once. Sequenced sample: PBMCs or a T cell subset sorted from them (not recorded which). All receptors derive from an adult woman who had mild COVID-19 (a few samples of this study predate the infection). Cell type and time point are not known.

The chain uses TRBV30 and TRBJ1-1, with D unresolved. Per germline, CDR1 GTSNPN and CDR2 SVGIG (reference sequence). The CDR3 covers 16 residues. The V end was cut by 2 bases, the J end by 2 bases, with 18 bases between. Here the CDR3 DNA reads TGTGCCTGGAGTCCCCCGGGGAAGGTCGGAAACACTGAAGCTTTCTTT. Protein product: CAWSPPGKVGNTEAFF.

This clonotype appeared a few times. The rearrangement joins TRBV10-3 to TRBJ1-2; D gene unclear. Germline V gene lookup returns CDR1 ENHRY and CDR2 SYGVKD. This CDR3 comprises 15 residues. Trimming left V 3 bases short and J 5 bases short, with 16 bases between. The CDR3, as DNA: TGTGCCATCAGTGACCCGGTGCGGGAGGTATATGGCTACACCTTC. This gives the protein CAISDPVREVYGYTF.

The table lists this clonotype with many counts. The V and J genes are TRBV12-3 or TRBV12-4 and TRBJ1-6; D is perhaps TRBD1 (6 bases). Trimming cost V 6 bases and J 7 bases, with 16 bases left between them. This CDR3 is 15 amino acids long. CDR3: CASSRADRKNSPLHF. The CDR3 nucleotides read TGTGCCAGCAGCCGAGCCGACAGGAAGAATTCACCCCTCCACTTT.

The chain is built from TRBV20-1 and TRBJ2-7; 16 nucleotides line up with TRBD2. CDR3 size: 14 residues. Trimming cost V 5 bases and J 9 bases; bases outside gene matches: 7. Germline assignment: CDR1 DFQATT and CDR2 SNEGSKA (reference sequence). Here the CDR3 reads CSAQTGTSGRGQYF. The DNA for the CDR3 is TGCAGTGCTCAAACCGGGACTAGCGGGAGGGGGCAGTACTTC.

This clonotype was seen a few times. The V and J genes are TRBV4-1 and TRBJ2-5; TRBD1 agrees at 7 bases. CDR1 and CDR2 from the germline V gene are MGHRA and YSYEKL. V was clipped by 3 bases and J by 3 bases; unmatched bases: 7. CDR3 length: 15 residues. The CDR3 DNA reads TGCGCCAGCAGCCAGCTGGACAGGCCGGAAGAGACCCAGTACTTC. This gives the protein CASSQLDRPEETQYF.

This clonotype has only a few counts. V and J are TRBV10-3 and TRBJ2-3; tentatively, D is TRBD1 (5 bases). The V end was cut by 6 bases, the J end by 4 bases, with 17 bases between. This CDR3 contains 15 residues. Germline CDR1 is ENHRY and CDR2 is SYGVKD. The CDR3 loop reads CAIRDASGLPDTQYF. Here the CDR3 DNA reads TGTGCCATCAGGGATGCTTCAGGGTTGCCAGATACGCAGTATTTT.

This clonotype was detected ten times or more. The V gene is TRBV19, the J gene TRBJ2-5, with 7 bases matching TRBD2. CDR1 and CDR2 from the germline V gene are LNHDA and SQIVND (reference sequence). CDR3 length: 15 residues. J was trimmed by 4 bases and V by 2 bases; bases with no gene match: 7. CDR3 sequence reads: CASSILPPGGETQYF. As DNA, the CDR3 is TGTGCCAGTAGTATACTCCCACCGGGGGGAGAGACCCAGTACTTC.

This clonotype was seen ten or more times. V gene TRBV5-5 combines with J gene TRBJ2-2; tentatively, D is TRBD1 (6 bases). The CDR3 is 14 amino acids. Germline V gives CDR1 SGHKS, CDR2 YYEKEE (reference sequence). Trimming removed 4 bases from V and 9 bases from J, with 16 bases in between. In DNA, the CDR3 is TGTGCCAGCAGCCCGGGACATAATAGCCGGGAGCTGTTTTTT. Translated: CASSPGHNSRELFF.

This chain connects TRBV7-2 to TRBJ1-3; perhaps TRBD1 as D (5 bases). Trimming took off 3 bases at V and 0 bases at J, with 15 bases between the two ends. The CDR3 contains 17 residues. CDR1 and CDR2 from the germline V gene are SGHTA and FQGNSA. The CDR3 nucleotides are TGTGCCAGCAGCTTTACGGTGGGACGGCTCTCTGGAAACACCATATATTTT. Translating it yields CASSFTVGRLSGNTIYF.

This clonotype was picked up a small number of times. The CDR3: CASSQKQSNSPLHF. As DNA, the CDR3 is TGTGCCAGCAGCCAAAAACAGTCTAATTCACCCCTCCACTTT. The gene calls are TRBV3-1 and TRBJ1-6; D is unresolved. The CDR3 runs to 14 residues. V lost 2 bases, J lost 6 bases, and 8 bases lay in between. Germline V lookup: CDR1 LGHDT, CDR2 YNNKEL (reference sequence).

The J gene is TRBJ2-1, the V gene TRBV6-2 or TRBV6-3; 7 bases align to TRBD1. Germline CDR1 is MNHEY and CDR2 is SVGEGT. The CDR3 has 15 residues. With 3 bases clipped from V and 10 bases from J, the junction kept 12 bases outside the gene matches. The CDR3, as DNA: TGTGCCAGCAGTTATGACAGGGTTCCACAATGGGAGCAGTTCTTC. This translates into CASSYDRVPQWEQFF.

This clonotype was picked up a small number of times. The chain couples TRBV5-6 to TRBJ2-1, with 10 bases that match TRBD2. CDR3 length: 17 residues. V dropped 1 base and J dropped 7; count of bases not matched to a gene: 11. The germline V gene has CDR1 SGHDT and CDR2 YYEEEE. CDR3: CASSLRSSGRAKNEQFF. Written as DNA, the CDR3 is TGTGCCAGCAGCTTGAGGTCTAGCGGGAGAGCTAAGAATGAGCAGTTCTTC.

The table lists this clonotype with a few counts. V and J are TRBV3-1 and TRBJ1-1; D is undetermined. Germline V gives CDR1 LGHDT, CDR2 YNNKEL (reference sequence). This CDR3 region has 15 residues. V lost 3 bases and J lost 1, with 12 bases in between. This CDR3 reads CASSHSSTANTEAFF. For the CDR3, the DNA is TGTGCCAGCAGCCACAGTTCCACAGCGAACACTGAAGCTTTCTTT.